Reported below is one T cell receptor (beta chain). What it recognizes is unknown. The method was immunoSEQ multiplex PCR; TCRdb's version includes in-frame clones alone and lacks a portion of them. The sample comprises hundreds of thousands of clones, 70% to 90% of which are singletons, and roughly 3.1% rests with the top ten. Treatment here: roughly 18 received Ad26.COV2.S at low or high dose, single or two shots; roughly 5 received placebo; per-sample allocation not given. Samples analyzed were those drawn on day 63 after the first vaccine or placebo injection. Immunization relied on an Ad26 vector, which expressed Wuhan-strain SARS-CoV-2 spike. This entry comes from a study of Ad26.COV2.S vaccination and SARS-CoV-2 variants. Study details: The study gave Ad26.COV2.S intramuscularly, once or twice 56 days apart. Broader study findings: Post-vaccination spike-specific CD8+ and CD4+ T cell responses reportedly had substantial breadth.

The CDR3 totals 17 residues. CDR1 is MGHRA, CDR2 YSYEKL, per germline. V gave up 5 bases and J gave up 0 bases, with 17 bases separating them. The chain combines TRBV4-1 with TRBJ2-1, with D maybe TRBD2 (5 bases). The sample in question was peripheral blood, obtained in a trial of Ad26.COV2.S vaccine versus placebo. This TCR came from a person aged 18-60 years who received the Ad26.COV2.S COVID-19 vaccine or a placebo. Here the CDR3 reads CASSTSKLVVSYNEQFF. CDR3 coding DNA: TGCGCCAGCAGCACAAGCAAACTAGTCGTCTCCTACAATGAGCAGTTCTTC.